This T cell receptor beta chain was observed in a study of Ad26.COV2.S vaccination and SARS-CoV-2 variants. About the research overall: Donor allocation was to the COV1001 Ad26.COV2.S trial arm. By the intramuscular route, Ad26.COV2.S was given once, or twice 56 days apart. Study conclusions and caveats: Placebo recipients had lower spike-specific TCR breadth than vaccine recipients.

As for treatment: 19 received Ad26.COV2.S at low or high dose, single or two shots; roughly five received placebo; per-sample allocation not given. Collection of samples fell on day 63 after the first vaccine or placebo injection. Whoever gave the sample was an adult aged 18-55 years in Boston. On this clone: As yet, its antigen is unknown.

Clones were sequenced by immunoSEQ multiplex PCR, and TCRdb holds only the in-frame ones, with some missing. The sample lists more than 250,000 clones; about 90% were seen once. V gave up 3 bases and J gave up 0 bases; unmatched junction bases: 6. The germline V gene has CDR1 GTSNPN and CDR2 SVGIG (reference sequence). This CDR3 region has 16 residues. Specimen: peripheral blood, collected in a trial of Ad26.COV2.S vaccine versus placebo. The clonotype originates from a person between 18 and 59 years old who received the Ad26.COV2.S COVID-19 vaccine or a placebo. This rearrangement joins TRBV30 to TRBJ2-2; 8 positions match TRBD1. CDR3 DNA: TGTGCCTGGAGAGCAACGGACAGGGCGAACACCGGGGAGCTGTTTTTT. Protein: CAWRATDRANTGELFF.